The TCR beta chain under discussion was sequenced for a study of T cells in Graves' hyperthyroidism and ophthalmopathy. RNA transcripts gave rise to amplified TCR beta CDR3 regions. RT-PCR in the first round (using the HTBI primer set) targeted the TCR CDR3. TCRdb ran MiXCR on the multiplex PCR reads and lists one entry per CDR3 protein. Seen here are hundreds of thousands of distinct CDR3 sequences, about half observed once, and the top ten hold 8% to 8.5%. Study-wide points: Stable hyperthyroidism was told apart from ophthalmopathy by a model built on 13 V-J features. Model predictions of ophthalmopathy came a median roughly 6.7 months before onset.

This clonotype occurred many times. Its antigen is still unknown. Patients between 18 and 65 years old had hyperthyroidism, newly diagnosed and lasting under 2 months. Diagnostic assessment was based on clinical symptoms, serum thyroxine and TRAb, thyroid ultrasound and orbital computed tomography. Sequencing was done on a sample of peripheral blood or thyroid tissue (not recorded which). This sequence was found in a woman between 18 and 30 years old with Graves' hyperthyroidism.

The CDR3 DNA reads TGTGCCAGCAGCCCCAGCGGGAATGACGGTACGCAGTATTTT. It translates to CASSPSGNDGTQYF. This chain joins TRBV7-8 and TRBJ2-3; 7 bases fit TRBD2. With V trimmed by 5 bases and J by 8 bases, 10 bases remained unmatched. This CDR3 is 14 amino acids long. CDR1 and CDR2 (germline): SGHVS, FQNEAQ.